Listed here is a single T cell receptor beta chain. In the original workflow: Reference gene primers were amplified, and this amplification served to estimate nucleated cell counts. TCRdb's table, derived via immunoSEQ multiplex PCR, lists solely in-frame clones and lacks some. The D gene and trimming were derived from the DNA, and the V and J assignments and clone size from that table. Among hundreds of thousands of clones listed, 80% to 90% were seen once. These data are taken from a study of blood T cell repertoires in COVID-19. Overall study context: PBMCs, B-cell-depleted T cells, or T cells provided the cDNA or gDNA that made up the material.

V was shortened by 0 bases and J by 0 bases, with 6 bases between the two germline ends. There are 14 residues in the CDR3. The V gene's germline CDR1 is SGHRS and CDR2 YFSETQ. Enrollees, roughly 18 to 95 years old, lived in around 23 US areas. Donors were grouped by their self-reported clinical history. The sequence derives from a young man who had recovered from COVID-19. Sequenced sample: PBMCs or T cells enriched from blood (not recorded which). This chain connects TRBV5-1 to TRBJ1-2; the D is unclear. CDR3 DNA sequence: TGCGCCAGCAGCTTGGAACGGGCTAACTATGGCTACACCTTC. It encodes CASSLERANYGYTF.